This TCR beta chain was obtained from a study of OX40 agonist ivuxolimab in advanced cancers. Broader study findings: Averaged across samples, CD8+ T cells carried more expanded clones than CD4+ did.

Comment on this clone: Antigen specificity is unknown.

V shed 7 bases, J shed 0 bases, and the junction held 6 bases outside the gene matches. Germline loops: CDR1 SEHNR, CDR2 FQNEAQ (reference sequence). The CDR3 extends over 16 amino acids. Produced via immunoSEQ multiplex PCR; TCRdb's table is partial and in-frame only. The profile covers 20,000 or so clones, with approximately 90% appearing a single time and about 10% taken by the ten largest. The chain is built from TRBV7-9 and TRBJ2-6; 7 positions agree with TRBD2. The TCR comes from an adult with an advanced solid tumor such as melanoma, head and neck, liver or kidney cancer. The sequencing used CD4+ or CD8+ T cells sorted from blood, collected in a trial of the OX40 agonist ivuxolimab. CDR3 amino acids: CASIHRGDSGANVLTF. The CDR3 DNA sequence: TGTGCCAGCATCCATCGGGGGGACTCTGGGGCCAACGTCCTGACTTTC.